This T cell receptor (beta chain) derives from a study of blood T cell repertoires in COVID-19 (dated by TCRdb to about 2020). Turning to the overall study: Collaborator samples came from the United States, Italy and Spain and covered acute and convalescent phases of COVID-19. A de-identified subject ID, COVID-19 status, age in years and sex were almost always included in the sample metadata. The repertoires were made available in a free public database intended to serve as a resource for research on the immune response to SARS-CoV-2. The prospective study material was composed of cDNA or gDNA derived from T cells, B-cell-depleted T cells, or PBMCs. Samples were obtained from the ongoing ImmuneRACE study (first 160 participants) and from 1,254 subjects provided by 6 global collaborators. Where available, HLA class I and class II types were obtained from metadata supplied by the sample provider rather than from assay-based typing. Subjects who had been exposed to COVID-19, were actively infected with it, or had recovered from it provided the deeply sampled blood TCRbeta repertoires that made up the dataset.

Overall study results and their limits: The amount of clinical and demographic metadata varied by source and participant and was provided uncurated.

The immunoSEQ Assay, a bias-controlled multiplex PCR, was used to amplify TCRbeta CDR3 regions from genomic DNA. The authors' pipeline ran thus. Within the assay, amplification of reference gene primers was used to estimate how many nucleated cells each sample contained. Sequence reads were collapsed and filtered to measure the absolute abundance of every unique TCRbeta CDR3 rearrangement. For each sample, productive Simpson clonality was calculated as the square root of Simpson's diversity index across productive rearrangements. Held by TCRdb, this immuneACCESS table contains in-frame sequences only and omits some clones. Under half of the omission traces to an unresolved V gene where checked; the cause of the rest is unknown. V, J and clone size are taken as reported in that table, and D and trimming were inferred from the DNA itself. Across this sample there are roughly 160,000 clones, with just over 90% seen only once. Clones ranked in the top ten supply approximately 2% of the sample.

On this clone: It lacks a known antigen. Per-nucleotide qualities are absent, and no much larger clonotype sits a single base away.

The collaborating institutions used their own protocols to collect whole blood in K2EDTA tubes. For TCRbeta analysis, collaborator samples were shipped as frozen whole blood, as isolated PBMCs, or as DNA extracted from either sample type. The CDR3, from cysteine to phenylalanine, totals 15 residues. The retained sequence is limited to the CDR3, 45 bases, with the frame set at the first base. The germline V gene (reference sequence) provides CDR1 LNHDA and CDR2 SQIVND. The V end gives up 3 bases and the J end 3 bases, leaving 4 bases in the junction not matched to a gene. The chain is encoded by TRBV19 joined to TRBJ2-7; TRBD1 fits 11 bases in the junction. The clonotype originates from a man aged 18-30 years with acute or convalescent COVID-19. The specimen sequenced was peripheral blood. The DNA sequence is TGTGCCAGTAGTATCGCCGGGACAGGGGGCTACGAGCAGTACTTC. It specifies CASSIAGTGGYEQYF.